The clone carrying this TCR beta chain was counted a few times. This entry comes from a study of blood T cells in healthy people across ages. The CDR3 consists of 14 residues. Germline V gene data show CDR1 as PRHDT and CDR2 as FYEKMQ (reference sequence). V lost 3 bases and J 9 bases, leaving 12 bases between the germline ends. Each of the donors had approximately 10 milliliters of peripheral blood drawn into EDTA-treated Vacutainer tubes. Total RNA, at least 5 micrograms per sample, came from PBMCs. Combining a sample-barcoded 5' primer with a J-beta primer mix, a second PCR ran for about 7 to 11 cycles. A single record per CDR3 protein comes from TCRdb applying MiXCR to the 5' RACE reads. In the table there are about 780,000 distinct CDR3 sequences, roughly 25% of which are singletons. The data also belong to a second study, concerning T cells of mothers and their children.

The TCR sequence derives from a boy aged 5 to 17 in good health. The J gene is TRBJ1-6, the V gene TRBV13; D gene ambiguous. What was sequenced was blood. The CDR3 DNA sequence: TGTGCCAGCAGCTTTGGTAGGATCAGTTCACCCCTCCACTTT. Encoded protein: CASSFGRISSPLHF. The variable domain in full, completed from reference TRBV13 and TRBJ1-6, reads AAGVIQSPRHLIKEKRETATLKCYPIPRHDTVYWYQQGPGQDPQFLISFYEKMQSDKGSIPDRFSAQQFSDYHSELNMSSLELGDSALYFCASSFGRISSPLHFGNGTRLTVT.